Presented here are 29 T cell receptor beta chains from one specimen sequenced in a study of cytomegalovirus exposure and HLA in healthy donors. It was with 60 Vbeta and 13 Jbeta primers that the PCR ran. The data were produced by immunoSEQ multiplex PCR, yet TCRdb's version contains in-frame clones alone and is incomplete. The sample consists of about 130,000 clones, roughly 68% of them appearing once. The sequenced material came from PBMCs. Receptors originate from a woman aged 45-65 years in good health and CMV-seropositive.

The chain uses TRBV5-1 and TRBJ1-6, with 8 nucleotides matching TRBD1. With V trimmed by 4 bases and J by 7 bases, 10 bases remained unmatched. The CDR3 runs to 16 residues. CDR1 is SGHRS and CDR2 is YFSETQ in the germline V gene. The CDR3 DNA reads TGCGCCAGCAGCCTAGACGGACAGGGTCAAAATTCACCCCTCCACTTT. Residues: CASSLDGQGQNSPLHF. The whole variable domain, filled in from reference TRBV5-1 and TRBJ1-6, reads KAGVTQTPRYLIKTRGQQVTLSCSPISGHRSVSWYQQTPGQGLQFLFEYFSETQRNKGNFPGRFSGRQFSNSRSEMNVSTLELGDSALYLCASSLDGQGQNSPLHFGNGTRLTVT.

The chain recombines TRBV19 with TRBJ2-3; 7 bases fit TRBD1. The CDR3 totals 14 residues. J lost 4 bases, V lost 2 bases, and 3 bases had no gene match. The V gene's germline CDR1 is LNHDA and CDR2 SQIVND (reference sequence). This CDR3 reads CASSIRQGADTQYF. The CDR3 coding sequence is TGTGCCAGTAGTATACGGCAGGGGGCAGATACGCAGTATTTT.

The chain couples TRBV29-1 to TRBJ1-5; the match to TRBD1 covers 9 bases. Germline V gene sequence: CDR1 SQVTM, CDR2 ANQGSEA. After removal of 5 bases from V and 6 bases from J, the junction contained 5 bases not matched to a gene. The CDR3 contains 13 residues. CDR3 sequence (DNA): TGCAGCGTTCAACAGGGGGCTGGTCAGCCCCAGCATTTT. Its translation is CSVQQGAGQPQHF.

Written as DNA, the CDR3 is TGTGCCAGCAGCTTAGGCCAGGGGGGATCAGATACGCAGTATTTT. Translated, it gives CASSLGQGGSDTQYF. The J gene is TRBJ2-3, the V gene TRBV7-2; D may be TRBD1 (7 bases). Germline V gene sequence: CDR1 SGHTA, CDR2 FQGNSA. Trimming shortened V by 1 base and J by 4 bases, and 12 bases separated the two germline ends. CDR3 length: 15 residues.

This clone was seen a few times. This sequence joins TRBV18 and TRBJ2-2, with TRBD1 identical over 11 bases. The CDR3 contains 15 residues. V was pared by 6 bases and J by 2 bases, with 2 bases of the junction left unmatched. The germline V gene has CDR1 KGHSH and CDR2 LQKENI. The CDR3 DNA follows: TGTGCCAGCTCTTGGACAGGGGGCAACACCGGGGAGCTGTTTTTT. The encoded protein is CASSWTGGNTGELFF.

This rearrangement joins TRBV11-3 to TRBJ2-7; a weak D match, TRBD1 (6 bases). The germline CDR1 and CDR2 sequences are SGHNT and YENEEA. The CDR3 is 13 residues long. Trimming shortened V by 5 bases and J by 7 bases, and 15 bases separated the two germline ends. CDR3 region: CASSRQEVGEQYF. The CDR3 DNA reads as TGTGCCAGCAGCCGACAGGAGGTAGGGGAGCAGTACTTC.

This chain connects TRBV11-1 to TRBJ1-1; no reliable D call. Germline V lookup: CDR1 SGHAT, CDR2 FQDESV (reference sequence). The CDR3 is made up of 14 amino acids. Trimming took 5 bases from V and 1 from J, leaving 11 bases between them. Here the CDR3 DNA reads TGTGCCAGCAGCCCCAGTGATGGGAACACTGAAGCTTTCTTT. Translated: CASSPSDGNTEAFF.

On this clone: Distinct nucleotide sequences in the sample also encode this CDR3. The V gene is TRBV9, the J gene TRBJ2-7; 9 bases agree with TRBD2. Germline CDR1 reads SGDLS; CDR2 reads YYNGEE. V was pared by 0 bases and J by 1 base, with 2 bases of the junction left unmatched. This CDR3 comprises 15 residues. DNA of the CDR3: TGTGCCAGCAGCGTAGCTGCGGGGGGGTCCTACGAGCAGTACTTC. This codes for CASSVAAGGSYEQYF.

The rearrangement joins TRBV7-9 to TRBJ2-3, with a possible D match to TRBD2 (6 bases). Germline V gene sequence: CDR1 SEHNR, CDR2 FQNEAQ (reference sequence). Trimming removed 4 bases at V and 6 bases at J, with 20 bases between. The CDR3 has 16 residues. The CDR3 loop reads CASSSPPGVNTDTQYF. CDR3 DNA: TGTGCCAGCAGCTCCCCCCCGGGGGTAAACACGGATACGCAGTATTTT. Variable domain in full (rest from reference TRBV7-9 and TRBJ2-3): DTGVSQNPRHKITKRGQNVTFRCDPISEHNRLYWYRQTLGQGPEFLTYFQNEAQLEKSRLLSDRFSAERPKGSFSTLEIQRTEQGDSAMYLCASSSPPGVNTDTQYFGPGTRLTVL.

The chain is built from TRBV7-2 and TRBJ2-5; D is perhaps TRBD2 (5 bases). Germline CDR1 is SGHTA and CDR2 is FQGNSA. V lost 5 bases to trimming and J lost 2 bases, with 12 bases between them. The CDR3 is made up of 14 amino acids. The CDR3, as DNA: TGTGCCAGCAGCCCCGGAGGCCGACAAGAGACCCAGTACTTC. This encodes CASSPGGRQETQYF. The full variable domain, completed using reference TRBV7-2 and TRBJ2-5, is GAGVSQSPSNKVTEKGKDVELRCDPISGHTALYWYRQSLGQGLEFLIYFQGNSAPDKSGLPSDRFSAERTGGSVSTLTIQRTQQEDSAVYLCASSPGGRQETQYFGPGTRLLVL.

The chain couples TRBV9 to TRBJ1-2, with D perhaps matching TRBD1 (5 bases). Germline V CDR1 and CDR2: SGDLS, YYNGEE. The germline V and J ends were trimmed by 4 bases and 7 bases, with 17 bases remaining between them. The CDR3 is 14 residues long. In DNA, the CDR3 is TGTGCCAGCAGCCCGACAATCAGGGAATCTGGCTACACCTTC. Translation: CASSPTIRESGYTF.

There are a few counts of this clone. The chain has TRBV5-5 and TRBJ1-3; maybe TRBD1 (5 bases). The CDR3 has 14 amino acids. Per the germline V gene, CDR1 is SGHKS and CDR2 is YYEKEE (reference sequence). The V and J ends lost 4 bases and 14 bases respectively, with 22 bases between them. In nucleotides, the CDR3 is TGTGCCAGCAGCGTGATGACAGTGCCCGACCCCGTATATTTT. This encodes CASSVMTVPDPVYF.

This chain links TRBV5-4 with TRBJ1-1; D remains unclear. The CDR3 has 13 residues. Per the germline V gene, CDR1 is SGHNT and CDR2 is YYREEE (reference sequence). Trimming shortened V by 1 base and J by 4 bases, and 8 bases separated the two germline ends. CDR3 DNA sequence: TGTGCCAGCAGCTTGCTATCTGGCACTGAAGCTTTCTTT. It specifies CASSLLSGTEAFF.

As DNA, the CDR3 is TGTGCCAGCAGCCGACTACTTGGGAACACCGGGGAGCTGTTTTTT. Encoded protein: CASSRLLGNTGELFF. The chain has TRBV14 and TRBJ2-2, with D possibly matching TRBD2 (5 bases). In germline, CDR1 is SGHDN, CDR2 FVKESK. The CDR3 is 15 amino acids. Trimming cost V 4 bases and J 1 base, with 10 bases left between them.

This chain joins TRBV6-5 and TRBJ1-6; tentatively, D is TRBD1 (6 bases). Germline V lookup: CDR1 MNHEY, CDR2 SVGAGI. The CDR3 contains 12 residues. Deletions cut 8 bases from V and 7 bases from J, with 9 bases between. CDR3 nucleotides: TGTGCCAGCGCCCAGGGGAATTCACCCCTCCACTTT. Translating it yields CASAQGNSPLHF.

This chain connects TRBV11-2 to TRBJ1-1, with D hard to call. The germline V and J ends were trimmed by 5 bases and 5 bases, with 18 bases remaining between them. Germline V lookup: CDR1 SGHAT, CDR2 FQNNGV. The CDR3 has 15 residues. CDR3 amino acids: CASSPFAGQWTEAFF. CDR3 in DNA: TGTGCCAGCAGCCCGTTCGCAGGTCAATGGACTGAAGCTTTCTTT.

The chain combines TRBV5-4 with TRBJ2-5; 7 nucleotides agree with TRBD1. The CDR3 spans 13 residues. V shed 3 bases and J 3 bases; nucleotides not matched to a gene: 2. Germline V gene sequence: CDR1 SGHNT, CDR2 YYREEE (reference sequence). This chain's CDR3 is CASSWDREETQYF. In DNA, the CDR3 is TGTGCCAGCAGCTGGGACAGAGAAGAGACCCAGTACTTC.

The gene calls are TRBV15 and TRBJ1-2, with unresolved D. Germline V CDR1 and CDR2: LNHNV, YYDKDF (reference sequence). This CDR3 is 13 amino acids long. Trimming cost V 5 bases and J 2 bases, with 9 bases left between them. The CDR3 sequence is CATSGRPNYGYTF. CDR3 sequence (DNA): TGTGCCACCAGCGGGCGACCGAACTATGGCTACACCTTC.

The chain couples TRBV11-2 to TRBJ2-1; D unclear. The CDR3 has 15 amino acids. The germline V and J ends were trimmed by 5 bases and 0 bases, with 11 bases remaining between them. Germline CDR1 is SGHAT and CDR2 is FQNNGV. The CDR3 sequence: CASSTKLSSYNEQFF. The CDR3 coding sequence is TGTGCCAGCAGCACGAAACTGAGCTCCTACAATGAGCAGTTCTTC.

The genes are TRBV4-1 and TRBJ1-5; 8 bases agree with TRBD1. Trimming at V came to 3 bases and at J to 2 bases, leaving 9 bases not matched to a gene. The length of the CDR3 is 17 residues. Per the germline V gene, CDR1 is MGHRA and CDR2 is YSYEKL. The CDR3 coding sequence is TGCGCCAGCAGCCAGATTGAGACAGGGGACCGCAATCAGCCCCAGCATTTT. Its translation is CASSQIETGDRNQPQHF.

This rearrangement joins TRBV19 to TRBJ1-2; 8 bases match TRBD1. The V and J ends lost 9 bases and 7 bases, in that order; junction bases with no gene match: 16. The CDR3 has 15 residues. Germline lookup yields CDR1 LNHDA and CDR2 SQIVND (reference sequence). CDR3 sequence: CASEASNRGKGGYTF. CDR3 in DNA: TGTGCCAGCGAGGCCTCTAACAGGGGGAAAGGTGGCTACACCTTC.

The rearrangement uses TRBV27 and TRBJ1-4, with D unresolved. The germline V and J ends were trimmed by 5 bases and 0 bases, with 22 bases remaining between them. The CDR3 has 19 residues. Germline CDR1 reads MNHEY; CDR2 reads SMNVEV (reference sequence). CDR3 sequence: CASSPVRPYVRATNEKLFF. In nucleotides, the CDR3 is TGTGCCAGCAGTCCAGTCAGACCGTACGTGAGGGCAACTAATGAAAAACTGTTTTTT. The full variable domain, in which reference TRBV27 and TRBJ1-4 provide the parts outside the CDR3, is EAQVTQNPRYLITVTGKKLTVTCSQNMNHEYMSWYRQDPGLGLRQIYYSMNVEVTDKGDVPEGYKVSRKEKRNFPLILESPSPNQTSLYFCASSPVRPYVRATNEKLFFGSGTQLSVL.

The chain links TRBV7-9 to TRBJ2-5, with 7 bases fitting TRBD2. The CDR3 extends over 15 amino acids. J lost 4 bases, V lost 3 bases, and 8 bases had no gene match. CDR1 SEHNR and CDR2 FQNEAQ come from the germline V gene (reference sequence). Here the CDR3 reads CASSFALAEGETQYF. CDR3 coding DNA: TGTGCCAGCAGCTTCGCTCTAGCGGAAGGAGAGACCCAGTACTTC.

In this sample, this clone turned up once. The genes are TRBV6-5 and TRBJ2-5; no clear D gene. CDR3 length: 11 amino acids. Germline V gives CDR1 MNHEY, CDR2 SVGAGI. Trimming removed 6 bases at V and 2 bases at J, with 4 bases between. The CDR3 nucleotides are TGTGCCAGCAGCCCTCAAGAGACCCAGTACTTC. Its protein is CASSPQETQYF.

The chain employs TRBV5-1 and TRBJ2-2, with TRBD1 matching over 8 bases. Germline V gene sequence: CDR1 SGHRS, CDR2 YFSETQ. The CDR3 runs 15 residues. J lost 6 bases, V lost 0 bases, and 4 bases had no gene match. The DNA of the CDR3 is TGCGCCAGCAGCTTGGCCTTACAGGGGGCCGGGGAGCTGTTTTTT. It encodes CASSLALQGAGELFF. The full variable domain, with the rest looked up from reference TRBV5-1 and TRBJ2-2, is KAGVTQTPRYLIKTRGQQVTLSCSPISGHRSVSWYQQTPGQGLQFLFEYFSETQRNKGNFPGRFSGRQFSNSRSEMNVSTLELGDSALYLCASSLALQGAGELFFGEGSRLTVL.

This clone was detected only a few times. The chain employs TRBV11-3 and TRBJ2-3, with TRBD2 as a possible D gene (6 bases). Per germline, CDR1 SGHNT and CDR2 YENEEA. V was shortened by 1 base and J by 5 bases, with 10 bases between the two germline ends. This CDR3 comprises 14 residues. The CDR3 loop reads CASSLVSGVDTQYF. CDR3 in DNA: TGTGCCAGCAGCTTAGTCTCGGGGGTAGATACGCAGTATTTT.

The chain combines TRBV18 with TRBJ2-3, with TRBD1 matching 7 bases. Trimming removed 4 bases from V and 0 bases from J; junction bases left unmatched: 1. CDR3 size: 14 residues. Germline values: CDR1 KGHSH, CDR2 LQKENI. For the CDR3, the DNA is TGTGCCAGCTCACGGGACAGTAGCACAGATACGCAGTATTTT. Translating gives CASSRDSSTDTQYF.

The rearrangement joins TRBV19 to TRBJ2-2, with 9 positions matching TRBD1. The CDR3 contains 14 residues. Germline V gives CDR1 LNHDA, CDR2 SQIVND (reference sequence). The ends lost 6 bases at V and 6 bases at J; junction bases unmatched: 5. CDR3 nucleotides: TGTGCCAGTAGGGGGACAGGGATCGCCGGGGAGCTGTTTTTT. Protein product: CASRGTGIAGELFF.

This chain joins TRBV7-8 and TRBJ1-1; D might be TRBD1 (6 bases). The length of the CDR3 is 14 residues. The ends were cut back, 4 bases at V and 1 base at J, with 10 bases in the middle. Germline V gives CDR1 SGHVS, CDR2 FQNEAQ. In DNA, the CDR3 is TGTGCCAGCAGCTCCGGACAGCCGAACACTGAAGCTTTCTTT. Translated: CASSSGQPNTEAFF.